The source of this T cell receptor (beta chain) is a study of blood T cell repertoires in COVID-19. At the level of the study: COVID-19 samples, acute and convalescent, were from the United States, Italy and Spain. Nucleic acid was either cDNA or gDNA, and it came from T cells, B-cell-depleted T cells, or PBMCs.

In the original analysis: Reference gene primer amplification yielded estimated nucleated cell counts. The assay was immunoSEQ multiplex PCR, and TCRdb's table has in-frame clones only and misses some. That table furnishes V, J and clone size, whereas the DNA furnished D and trimming. The sample holds 270,000 or so clones, roughly 90% seen once. The CDR3 is made up of 17 amino acids. Looked up from germline, CDR1 is LGHDT and CDR2 is YNNKEL (reference sequence). V lost 0 bases to trimming and J lost 2 bases, with 14 bases between them. The TCR sequence derives from a woman between 35 and 50 years old who had recovered from COVID-19. The sample comprised peripheral blood. The chain uses TRBV3-1 (or the pseudogene TRBV3-2) and TRBJ2-1; a weak D match, TRBD2 (5 bases). The CDR3 DNA sequence: TGTGCCAGCAGCCAAGAAGATGGGTTGCGGGCCTACAATGAGCAGTTCTTC. This translates into CASSQEDGLRAYNEQFF.